This entry lists 27 T cell receptor beta chains sequenced from one sample in a study of T cell repertoires in cytomegalovirus infection (dated by TCRdb to the late 2010s). The sequencer was an Illumina HiSeq 1500. Through fastp at Q25 and MiXCR, TCRdb rebuilt clones from the public reads, retaining in-frame beta chains. Rows merge per CDR3 protein into single entries with the most common DNA and genes. This sample comprises roughly 500,000 distinct CDR3 sequences, 15% to 20% of them detected only once. Under 30% of the sample is held by the ten biggest clonotypes. Sequenced material: CD8+ T cells from PBMCs. Receptors were obtained from a human donor in good health (CMV status not recorded). Some clones in this sample may be carry-over from other donors' samples.

Worth noting for this clonotype: A much larger clone differs by one base, so this may be a read error. Because the CDR3 is missing its conserved closing phenylalanine or tryptophan, this is likely a read error. CDR3 sequence reads: CASSPRDRSSYNSPLHL. For the CDR3, the DNA is TGTGCCAGCAGTCCACGGGACAGGAGCTCCTATAATTCACCCCTCCACTTA. This chain links TRBV6-5 with TRBJ1-6, with 8 bases fitting TRBD1. Germline assignment: CDR1 MNHEY and CDR2 SVGAGI. CDR3 length: 17 amino acids. With 5 bases clipped from V and 0 bases from J, the junction kept 6 bases outside the gene matches.

This clonotype was counted only a few times. The V call is TRBV30, the J call TRBJ1-1; D not resolved. The CDR3 has 15 residues. Germline CDR1 reads GTSNPN; CDR2 reads SVGIG (reference sequence). Deletions cut 1 base from V and 0 bases from J, with 12 bases between. CDR3 nucleotide sequence: TGTGCCTGGAGTGACCTCAACGATATGAACACTGAAGCTTTCTTT. It translates to CAWSDLNDMNTEAFF.

This clonotype appeared a few times. The chain has TRBV5-5 and TRBJ2-2; 7 bases agree with TRBD1. The germline CDR1 and CDR2 sequences are SGHKS and YYEKEE (reference sequence). The CDR3 runs 15 residues. V lost 1 base to trimming and J lost 6 bases; unmatched junction nucleotides: 6. The CDR3 DNA follows: TGTGCCAGCAGCTTGTTAGAGGGGGCGGCCGGGGAGCTGTTTTTT. This codes for CASSLLEGAAGELFF.

J is TRBJ1-2 and V is TRBV6-1, with a possible D match to TRBD1 (6 bases). The length of the CDR3 is 16 residues. V lost 3 bases, J lost 3 bases, and 17 bases lay in between. Germline loops: CDR1 MNHNS, CDR2 SASEGT. This chain's CDR3 is CASSDIRDIPYYGYTF. CDR3 sequence (DNA): TGTGCCAGCAGTGATATCCGGGACATTCCCTACTATGGCTACACCTTC.

The gene calls are TRBV15 and TRBJ1-5; TRBD1 might be the D (5 bases). V was cut by 0 bases and J by 2 bases, with 11 bases left in between. CDR1 and CDR2 from the germline V gene are LNHNV and YYDKDF (reference sequence). This CDR3 region has 16 residues. Here the CDR3 reads CATSRDRAVGNQPQHF. Written as DNA, the CDR3 is TGTGCCACCAGCAGAGACAGGGCTGTGGGCAATCAGCCCCAGCATTTT.

This clonotype was seen many times. CDR3 DNA: TGCGCCAGCACCTTATCTAGCGGGGCTACGAATGAGCAGTTCTTC. Its translation is CASTLSSGATNEQFF. The J gene is TRBJ2-1, the V gene TRBV4-1; 9 bases match TRBD2. This CDR3 region has 15 residues. V gave up 7 bases and J gave up 7 bases; unmatched junction bases: 11. Per the germline V gene, CDR1 is MGHRA and CDR2 is YSYEKL.

CDR3 bases: TGTGCCAGCAGGCCCCTAGGCGGGGGGGCCGCCGGGGAGCTGTTTTTT. Its translation: CASRPLGGGAAGELFF. This rearrangement joins TRBV5-4 to TRBJ2-2, with 9 nucleotides matching TRBD2. The CDR3 has 16 amino acids. CDR1 SGHNT and CDR2 YYREEE come from the germline V gene (reference sequence). After removal of 5 bases from V and 6 bases from J, the junction contained 11 bases not matched to a gene. Using reference TRBV5-4 and TRBJ2-2 for the parts outside the CDR3, the full variable domain is ETGVTQSPTHLIKTRGQQVTLRCSSQSGHNTVSWYQQALGQGPQFIFQYYREEENGRGNFPPRFSGLQFPNYSSELNVNALELDDSALYLCASRPLGGGAAGELFFGEGSRLTVL.

This clonotype was seen a few times. CDR3 amino acids: CASSLGTATNTGELFF. CDR3 in DNA: TGCGCCAGCAGCTTAGGGACAGCAACTAACACCGGGGAGCTGTTTTTT. V gene TRBV5-1 combines with J gene TRBJ2-2, with 7 bases fitting TRBD1. After removal of 2 bases from V and 2 bases from J, the junction contained 6 bases not matched to a gene. Germline V CDR1 and CDR2: SGHRS, YFSETQ. CDR3 length: 16 amino acids.

The table lists this clonotype with many counts. The V and J genes are TRBV7-9 and TRBJ2-4; D is uncertain. The CDR3 sequence is 14 residues long. Trimming took off 1 base at V and 6 bases at J, with 10 bases between the two ends. The V gene's germline CDR1 is SEHNR and CDR2 FQNEAQ (reference sequence). For the CDR3, the DNA is TGTGCCAGCAGCTTAGAGGGTTCGGGAAACATTCAGTACTTC. This codes for CASSLEGSGNIQYF. The entire variable domain, with the rest obtained from reference TRBV7-9 and TRBJ2-4, is as follows: DTGVSQNPRHKITKRGQNVTFRCDPISEHNRLYWYRQTLGQGPEFLTYFQNEAQLEKSRLLSDRFSAERPKGSFSTLEIQRTEQGDSAMYLCASSLEGSGNIQYFGAGTRLSVL.

This clonotype was seen a handful of times. This chain joins TRBV19 and TRBJ2-7; possible D gene TRBD1, 5 bases. CDR1 and CDR2 from the germline V gene are LNHDA and SQIVND (reference sequence). Trimming left V 4 bases short and J 0 bases short, with 10 bases between. The CDR3 has 14 amino acids. The CDR3 region is CASSTHDSSYEQYF. DNA for the CDR3: TGTGCCAGTAGTACACATGACAGCTCCTACGAGCAGTACTTC.

With respect to this clonotype: The final CDR3 position lacks the conserved phenylalanine or tryptophan, pointing to a likely read error. The chain recombines TRBV15 with TRBJ2-7; 10 bases agree with TRBD1. With 0 bases clipped from V and 6 bases from J, the junction kept 11 bases outside the gene matches. The length of the CDR3 is 17 residues. Germline-derived CDR1 and CDR2 are LNHNV and YYDKDF (reference sequence). The chain's CDR3 is CATSRDWGGTGDGEQYL. In DNA, the CDR3 is TGTGCCACCAGCAGAGATTGGGGGGGGACAGGGGACGGCGAGCAGTACTTA.

This clonotype was detected a few times. The junction does not match germline at one end; this may be a read error. This chain connects TRBV6-6 to TRBJ1-2; D gene uncertain. From germline, CDR1 is MNHNY and CDR2 SVGAGI (reference sequence). The CDR3 runs to 15 residues. The CDR3 sequence: CASSYSGSGLVGNTF. The CDR3, as DNA: TGTGCCAGCAGTTACTCCGGATCGGGCTTGGTTGGCAACACCTTC.

The chain combines TRBV5-8 with TRBJ2-2; D may be TRBD1 or TRBD2 (5 bases each). Germline-derived CDR1 and CDR2 are SGHTS and YDEGEE. This CDR3 comprises 16 residues. V was trimmed by 2 bases and J by 2 bases, leaving 13 bases between them. CDR3 sequence reads: CASSLRGVANTGELFF. The CDR3 bases are TGTGCCAGCAGCTTACGAGGGGTAGCCAACACCGGGGAGCTGTTTTTT.

The chain uses TRBV12-3 or TRBV12-4 and TRBJ1-5; the match to TRBD1 covers 7 bases. The J segment lost 12 bases and the V segment lost 1 base, leaving 12 bases of the junction unmatched. The CDR3 is 15 amino acids. This CDR3 is CASSLGQGGPYYQHF. In DNA form, the CDR3 reads TGTGCCAGCAGTTTAGGTCAGGGGGGTCCCTACTACCAGCATTTT.

This chain joins TRBV6-5 and TRBJ2-1, with no clear D. CDR3 size: 17 residues. Trimming shortened V by 1 base and J by 5 bases, and 18 bases separated the two germline ends. Per the germline V gene, CDR1 is MNHEY and CDR2 is SVGAGI. CDR3 sequence reads: CASSYYAAPRPNNEQFF. CDR3 DNA sequence: TGTGCCAGCAGTTACTATGCGGCCCCCCGACCGAACAATGAGCAGTTCTTC.

This clonotype was counted many times. V gene TRBV27 combines with J gene TRBJ1-5, with a tentative D call TRBD1 (6 bases). Germline lookup yields CDR1 MNHEY and CDR2 SMNVEV (reference sequence). The CDR3 consists of 15 residues. Trimming stripped 3 bases from V and 0 bases from J, with 9 bases between. The CDR3 is CASSFSGDSNQPQHF. The CDR3 DNA is TGTGCCAGCAGTTTCTCAGGGGATAGCAATCAGCCCCAGCATTTT.

In its sample, this clonotype was seen a few times. V usage is TRBV7-9 and J usage is TRBJ2-7; D is perhaps TRBD1 or TRBD2 (5 bases each). The germline CDR1 and CDR2 sequences are SEHNR and FQNEAQ (reference sequence). V lost 5 bases and J 3 bases, leaving 14 bases between the germline ends. This CDR3 spans 14 amino acids. The CDR3 DNA is TGTGCCAGCAGCGATCCCCTTGGGGGCTACGAGCAGTACTTC. Protein sequence: CASSDPLGGYEQYF.

There are many counts of this clonotype. The rearrangement links TRBV7-9 to TRBJ1-4; the match to TRBD1 covers 7 bases. Looked up from germline, CDR1 is SEHNR and CDR2 is FQNEAQ (reference sequence). The length of the CDR3 is 14 residues. Trimming at V came to 5 bases and at J to 4 bases, leaving 4 bases not matched to a gene. CDR3 sequence reads: CASSEQGINEKLFF. The CDR3 region has the DNA TGTGCCAGCAGCGAACAGGGGATTAATGAAAAACTGTTTTTT.

This chain connects TRBV3-1 to TRBJ2-5; 10 bases line up with TRBD2. From germline, CDR1 is LGHDT and CDR2 YNNKEL (reference sequence). The CDR3 loop spans 17 amino acids. V trimming: 0 bases; J trimming: 5 bases; junction bases outside the gene matches: 9. The CDR3 DNA is TGTGCCAGCAGCCAAGAGACTAGCGGGCCCCCTAGGGAGACCCAGTACTTC. It translates to CASSQETSGPPRETQYF.

This clonotype occurred a few times. The chain carries TRBV27 and TRBJ2-7; unclear D gene. Trimming cost V 0 bases and J 1 base, with 13 bases left between them. In germline, CDR1 is MNHEY, CDR2 SMNVEV (reference sequence). The CDR3 is 16 residues long. The CDR3 protein is CASSLSKGTPSYEQYF. The CDR3 DNA follows: TGTGCCAGCAGTTTATCCAAAGGCACCCCTTCCTACGAGCAGTACTTC.

With regard to this clonotype: Given a much more abundant clone one base away, this may be a read error. This chain joins TRBV7-2 and TRBJ1-3; no firm D call. The CDR3 is 19 amino acids. CDR1 is SGHTA, CDR2 FQGNSA, per germline. Trimming stripped 2 bases from V and 0 bases from J, with 20 bases between. CDR3 loop: CASSLIMFTAYFSGNTIYF. CDR3 nucleotides: TGTGCCAGCAGCTTAATAATGTTTACAGCATACTTCTCTGGAAACACCATATATTTT.

This chain joins TRBV11-2 and TRBJ2-5, with TRBD2 matching 13 bases. This CDR3 has 16 amino acids. The ends lost 4 bases at V and 1 base at J; junction bases unmatched: 3. From germline, CDR1 is SGHAT and CDR2 FQNNGV. The CDR3 reads CASSSWTSGSQETQYF. CDR3 nucleotide sequence: TGTGCCAGCAGCTCGTGGACTAGCGGGAGCCAAGAGACCCAGTACTTC.

V and J are TRBV7-9 and TRBJ2-5, with D perhaps matching TRBD1 (5 bases). The V end lost 5 bases, the J end lost 1 base, and 8 bases lay between the germline ends. Germline values: CDR1 SEHNR, CDR2 FQNEAQ (reference sequence). The CDR3 spans 13 residues. The DNA for the CDR3 is TGTGCCAGCAGCGAGACAGTCCAAGAGACCCAGTACTTC. Residues: CASSETVQETQYF.

This clonotype was counted between two and nine times. This chain uses TRBV7-9 with TRBJ1-2; D possibly corresponds to TRBD1 (5 bases). The germline CDR1 and CDR2 sequences are SEHNR and FQNEAQ (reference sequence). Trimming cost V 4 bases and J 7 bases, with 19 bases left between them. CDR3 length equals 15 residues. The CDR3 DNA follows: TGTGCCAGCAGCTCCGGGGCGGAGGAGACGACTGGCTACACCTTC. It yields the protein CASSSGAEETTGYTF.

On this clonotype itself: This could be a read error, since a much larger clone is one nucleotide away. The rearrangement uses TRBV4-2 and TRBJ2-1; the match to TRBD2 covers 7 bases. Looked up from germline, CDR1 is LGHNA and CDR2 is YNFKEQ. The CDR3 covers 16 residues. The DNA of the CDR3 is TGTGCCAGCAGCCAGCCCGGGACTACCCTTTACAATGGGCAGTTCTTC. Translated: CASSQPGTTLYNGQFF.

This clonotype was seen at least ten times. The chain uses TRBV27 and TRBJ2-7, with TRBD2 identical over 11 bases. V shed 7 bases and J 4 bases; nucleotides not matched to a gene: 6. The CDR3 totals 14 residues. Germline V lookup: CDR1 MNHEY, CDR2 SMNVEV (reference sequence). CDR3 DNA sequence: TGTGCCAGCACGAAAACTAGCGGGAGATACGAGCAGTACTTC. It is translated as CASTKTSGRYEQYF.

The V and J genes are TRBV28 and TRBJ2-3; D not certain. Per the germline V gene, CDR1 is MDHEN and CDR2 is SYDVKM. The CDR3 consists of 14 residues. The germline V and J ends were trimmed by 6 bases and 1 base, with 11 bases remaining between them. For the CDR3, the DNA is TGTGCCAGCAGCTTAAGAACGGGCACAGATACGCAGTATTTT. Its protein product is CASSLRTGTDTQYF.